Presented here are 17 T cell receptor beta chains from one specimen sequenced in a study of vaccination and CD4 T cells after COVID-19. The Oncomine TCR Beta short-read assay sequenced DNA from cultured CD4+ T cells. One entry per CDR3 protein results from TCRdb running MiXCR on the PCR reads. The sample has some 9,700 distinct CDR3 sequences; about 60% are singletons. Treatment of the sample: roughly 10-day PBMC culture with coronavirus spike peptide pools or control peptides (ViraFEST assay). Gathering of the CD4+ T cells, from the unexposed donor, took place before the COVID-19 pandemic (2011-2018). Their antigens remain unidentified. Sequenced: CD4+ T cells from blood, cultured in vitro. The receptors here all came from a human donor in good health.

The chain is built from TRBV6-1 and TRBJ2-1, with TRBD1 identical over 8 bases. The CDR3 has 14 amino acids. V lost 5 bases to trimming and J lost 8 bases; unmatched junction nucleotides: 8. Germline lookup yields CDR1 MNHNS and CDR2 SASEGT. CDR3 nucleotide sequence: TGTGCCAGCAGTCCTCAGGGGGCACTTCATGAGCAGTTCTTC. It specifies CASSPQGALHEQFF.

This clonotype was seen only a few times. This chain joins TRBV7-2 and TRBJ2-3; D gene unclear. With 1 base removed from V and 2 bases from J, the gap between germline ends came to 10 bases. CDR3 size: 15 residues. Germline assignment: CDR1 SGHTA and CDR2 FQGNSA. The CDR3 spells CASSLEASPTDTQYF. The CDR3 DNA reads TGTGCCAGCAGCTTAGAGGCCAGCCCCACAGATACGCAGTATTTT.

The genes are TRBV2 and TRBJ1-1; 7 positions agree with TRBD1. This CDR3 is 13 amino acids long. CDR1 SNHLY and CDR2 FYNNEI come from the germline V gene. Unmatched junction bases numbered 7, after V lost 5 bases and J lost 7 bases. CDR3 loop: CASSRTQGLEAFF. The CDR3 DNA reads as TGTGCCAGCAGTCGAACACAGGGGCTTGAAGCTTTCTTT.

The chain links TRBV11-2 to TRBJ2-5; tentative D call: TRBD2 (6 bases). The CDR3 sequence is 15 residues long. Trimming left V 5 bases short and J 5 bases short, with 18 bases between. Germline CDR1 reads SGHAT; CDR2 reads FQNNGV. CDR3 sequence: CASSMGLRGEETQYF. The CDR3 bases are TGTGCCAGCAGCATGGGACTGCGAGGGGAGGAGACCCAGTACTTC.

This clonotype was observed a handful of times. This rearrangement joins TRBV7-2 to TRBJ2-3, with no clear D. The CDR3 runs 13 residues. Between the trimmed V and J ends, which lost 6 bases and 2 bases, there was a span of 9 bases. CDR1 is SGHTA, CDR2 FQGNSA, per germline. The CDR3 protein is CASREAITDTQYF. The CDR3 DNA reads TGTGCCAGCAGAGAAGCAATCACAGATACGCAGTATTTT.

The V call is TRBV24-1, the J call TRBJ1-5; 8 nucleotides align to TRBD1. With 4 bases clipped from V and 1 base from J, the junction kept 5 bases outside the gene matches. Per the germline V gene, CDR1 is KGHDR and CDR2 is SFDVKD. This CDR3 is built from 16 residues. This CDR3 is CATSEGGTGSNQPQHF. Written as DNA, the CDR3 is TGTGCCACCAGTGAGGGTGGGACAGGCAGCAATCAGCCCCAGCATTTT.

The rearrangement links TRBV6-1 to TRBJ1-2; maybe TRBD1 (5 bases). This CDR3 is 12 amino acids long. Germline V CDR1 and CDR2: MNHNS, SASEGT. Trimming took 6 bases from V and 4 from J, leaving 9 bases between them. CDR3 residues: CASSAGLYGYTF. The DNA for the CDR3 is TGTGCCAGCAGCGCGGGGCTCTATGGCTACACCTTC.

This clonotype came up a few times. This chain joins TRBV27 and TRBJ1-2; D is undetermined. The CDR3 loop spans 12 amino acids. Germline CDR1 reads MNHEY; CDR2 reads SMNVEV (reference sequence). The V end was cut by 10 bases, the J end by 0 bases, with 9 bases between. DNA for the CDR3: TGTGCCACCCTAGCCTCTAACTATGGCTACACCTTC. It specifies CATLASNYGYTF.

This chain uses TRBV5-1 with TRBJ1-2; TRBD1 aligns across 11 bases. The germline V gene encodes CDR1 SGHRS and CDR2 YFSETQ. CDR3 length equals 17 residues. V lost 0 bases and J lost 4; bases outside the gene matches: 8. The CDR3: CASSLGGTGGDLYGYTF. The DNA of the CDR3 is TGCGCCAGCAGCTTGGGGGGGACAGGGGGAGACCTCTATGGCTACACCTTC. Based on the CDR3 plus reference TRBV5-1 and TRBJ1-2, the full variable domain is KAGVTQTPRYLIKTRGQQVTLSCSPISGHRSVSWYQQTPGQGLQFLFEYFSETQRNKGNFPGRFSGRQFSNSRSEMNVSTLELGDSALYLCASSLGGTGGDLYGYTFGSGTRLTVV.

The chain employs TRBV4-3 and TRBJ1-3; D uncertain. Between the trimmed V and J ends, which lost 5 bases and 0 bases, there was a span of 8 bases. The CDR3 has 14 residues. Germline V lookup: CDR1 LGHNA, CDR2 YSLEER. CDR3 in DNA: TGCGCCAGCAGCAGCGGATACTCTGGAAACACCATATATTTT. It encodes CASSSGYSGNTIYF.

V and J are TRBV7-2 and TRBJ2-3, with D perhaps TRBD2 (5 bases). CDR1 and CDR2 (germline): SGHTA, FQGNSA. The ends were cut back, 4 bases at V and 0 bases at J, with 14 bases in the middle. The length of the CDR3 is 16 residues. Written as DNA, the CDR3 is TGTGCCAGCAGCTCGTCTAGCACGGCTAGCACAGATACGCAGTATTTT. Amino acid sequence: CASSSSSTASTDTQYF.

The chain recombines TRBV5-1 with TRBJ1-2; 9 nucleotides align to TRBD1. CDR1 SGHRS and CDR2 YFSETQ come from the germline V gene. This CDR3 is 14 amino acids long. The J segment lost 9 bases and the V segment lost 6 bases, leaving 12 bases of the junction unmatched. CDR3 in DNA: TGCGCCAGCACCGATGATGGGACAGGGAACAGCTACACCTTC. Protein product: CASTDDGTGNSYTF.

In its sample, this clonotype was seen a few times. This chain uses TRBV7-9 with TRBJ1-2; D not certain. CDR1 is SEHNR and CDR2 is FQNEAQ in the germline V gene (reference sequence). V dropped 2 bases and J dropped 1 base, with 11 bases sitting between them. CDR3 length equals 15 residues. The CDR3 spells CASSLRPEINYGYTF. In DNA form, the CDR3 reads TGTGCCAGCAGCTTACGACCTGAAATTAACTATGGCTACACCTTC.

The rearrangement joins TRBV20-1 to TRBJ1-4; 7 bases line up with TRBD1. Germline assignment: CDR1 DFQATT and CDR2 SNEGSKA (reference sequence). V lost 3 bases to trimming and J lost 8 bases; unmatched junction nucleotides: 12. CDR3 size: 15 residues. This chain's CDR3 is CSASSNRGRLEKLFF. CDR3 DNA sequence: TGCAGTGCTAGTTCTAACAGGGGCCGCCTCGAAAAACTGTTTTTT.

The DNA for the CDR3 is TGTGCCAGCAGCTTAGGCGGGGAGATCTATGGCTACACCTTC. Encoded protein: CASSLGGEIYGYTF. The V call is TRBV7-2, the J call TRBJ1-2; D gene ambiguous. The length of the CDR3 is 14 residues. The V gene lost 1 base and the J gene lost 4 bases, with 10 bases spanning the gap. CDR1 and CDR2 from the germline V gene are SGHTA and FQGNSA.

The V call is TRBV12-3 or TRBV12-4, the J call TRBJ2-1, with a tentative D call TRBD2 (6 bases). V lost 6 bases, J lost 9 bases, and 15 bases lay in between. The CDR3 is 13 residues long. This chain's CDR3 is CASSWTKGSEQFF. The CDR3 nucleotides are TGTGCCAGCAGCTGGACTAAGGGGTCTGAGCAGTTCTTC.

This clonotype was seen a handful of times. The rearrangement links TRBV6-5 to TRBJ1-6, with TRBD1 identical over 9 bases. V dropped 2 bases and J dropped 6; count of bases not matched to a gene: 2. Germline V lookup: CDR1 MNHEY, CDR2 SVGAGI. The CDR3 is made up of 15 amino acids. CDR3 residues: CASSYGTGSNSPLHF. In DNA, the CDR3 is TGTGCCAGCAGTTACGGGACAGGGTCTAATTCACCCCTCCACTTT.